The 3 T cell receptor beta chains given below trace back to one sample, sequenced in a study of vaccination and CD4 T cells after COVID-19. Sequenced with the Oncomine TCR Beta short-read assay was DNA taken from cultured CD4+ T cells. TCRdb analysed the PCR reads with MiXCR anew, one entry per CDR3 protein. The sample includes approximately 12,000 distinct CDR3 sequences, around 60% of them seen just once. Their recognized antigens are unknown. Stated treatment: approximately nine-day PBMC culture with coronavirus spike peptide pools or control peptides (ViraFEST assay). The source was CD4+ T cells from blood, cultured in vitro, collected before SARS-CoV-2 vaccination. The receptors shown here come from a human donor who had recovered from COVID-19.

The genes are TRBV12-3 or TRBV12-4 and TRBJ1-5; D possibly corresponds to TRBD1 (6 bases). The CDR3 consists of 18 residues. Between the trimmed V and J ends, which lost 2 bases and 1 base, there was a span of 18 bases. This chain's CDR3 is CASSLSGGGAGSNQPQHF. DNA of the CDR3: TGTGCCAGCAGTTTATCAGGTGGGGGGGCGGGCAGCAATCAGCCCCAGCATTTT.

The chain recombines TRBV6-1 with TRBJ2-3; 10 nucleotides align to TRBD2. There are 18 residues in the CDR3. The germline V gene has CDR1 MNHNS and CDR2 SASEGT. Germline trimming cut 7 bases from V and 2 bases from J; bases unmatched to any gene: 15. The CDR3 bases are TGTGCCAGCACCCTAAACTTCGGACTAGCGGAAAACACAGATACGCAGTATTTT. It translates to CASTLNFGLAENTDTQYF.

This clonotype was seen a single time. The CDR3 spells CASSRGGGELFF. The CDR3, as DNA: TGTGCCAGCAGCCGGGGAGGCGGGGAGCTGTTTTTT. The chain employs TRBV6-1 and TRBJ2-2, with D maybe TRBD2 (6 bases). The CDR3 has 12 residues. V gave up 6 bases and J gave up 7 bases, with 9 bases separating them. Per the germline V gene, CDR1 is MNHNS and CDR2 is SASEGT.